The present entry profiles one TCR beta chain with its context. The sample belongs to a study of monozygotic twins with inflammatory bowel disease. From around 3,300 ng of total RNA, each TCR library was prepared. UMIs incorporating a 6-nucleotide sample barcode were appended by means of template switching. With the 5' RACE reads reprocessed, TCRdb shows one record per CDR3 protein and no DNA. This sample contains some 190,000 distinct CDR3 sequences. CDR1 SGHDT and CDR2 YYEEEE come from the germline V gene. CDR3 length: 14 amino acids. Blood was collected, roughly 2.5 ml per donor. Material: blood. This clonotype originated in a human donor with ulcerative colitis or Crohn's disease, or a healthy co-twin of an affected twin (not recorded which). V is TRBV5-6 and J is TRBJ2-7; TCRdb returns TRBD1, unconfirmable since there is no DNA. CDR3: CASSFRAGLPEQYF.